Described below is a single T cell receptor beta chain sequence and its context. This clonotype was counted ten times or more. Its antigen has not been determined. No per-base quality is available; no much larger clone lies one base away. This sample is part of a study of regulatory T cells in long-lasting Graves disease (dated by TCRdb to the early 2020s). As for the study more broadly: Persistent Graves' disease was defined as persistently positive TSH receptor autoantibodies together with antithyroid drug treatment for over 5 years. This study used TCR sequencing and RNA sequencing of peripheral blood to compare persistent Graves' disease patients against newly diagnosed Graves' disease patients. The study was conducted in China and was registered as a clinical trial. A total of roughly 35 samples were covered by TCR sequencing, comprising about 13 persistent and around 20 newly diagnosed Graves' disease patients. Persistent Graves' disease patients in the clinical cohort had taken antithyroid drugs for approximately ten years on average.

Findings and caveats that apply to the study as a whole: Preferential use of TRBV28, TRBJ1-2 and TRBJ2-5 was observed in persistent disease, whereas TRBV20-1 and TRBJ2-1 were favored in newly diagnosed disease. Because the primary lesion, thyroid tissue, could not be accessed, the study looked at peripheral blood alone. Sequencing and analysis were limited to the TCR beta chain. Compared with newly diagnosed patients, persistent Graves' disease patients had lower TCR Shannon entropy and fewer highly expanded clones, which suggests clonal expansion. The authors noted that the small sample size was a limitation that may lower accuracy. A larger number of public clonotypes was shared among persistent patients (around 3,000) than among newly diagnosed patients (approximately 1,000).

The time point label here, explained by the study, means: persistent/refractory GD, antithyroid drugs over 5 years with positive TRAb. For both TCR sequencing and RNA sequencing, RNA was extracted from PBMCs using TRIzol. The diagnosis of Graves' disease was made according to American Thyroid Association guidelines. Patients for the study were recruited at an endocrinology department in Xi'an, China. Each patient gave about 10 milliliters of peripheral blood, collected in an EDTA anticoagulant tube. Ficoll Paque Plus density gradient separation was used to isolate PBMCs, and no further T cell sorting was performed. An Agilent 2100 Bioanalyzer and agarose gel were used to check RNA quality, while a NanoDrop 2000 measured RNA concentration. The V end loses 6 bases and the J end loses 3 bases, and a stretch of 23 bases separates them. Sequences MDHEN (CDR1) and SYDVKM (CDR2) are obtained from the germline V gene. Reading from cysteine to phenylalanine, the CDR3 counts 17 amino acids. CDR3 DNA only is kept here, 51 bases in frame from base 1.

The library came from multiplex PCR. Sequencing was carried out with an Illumina HiSeq 4000. To build TCR beta libraries, CDR3 regions were amplified by Arm-PCR using iRepertoire HTBI primers. Gel purification was performed on PCR products prior to sequencing. Processing in the source paper ran as follows. Across samples, around 62 TRBV and roughly 15 TRBJ segments were identified and used for gene usage analysis of CDR3 amino acid clonotypes. Filtered high-quality paired reads were merged into contigs using COPE and FqMerger. Contigs were aligned with BLAST to IMGT TRBV, TRBD and TRBJ reference genes, and CDR3 was defined per IMGT. Highly expanded clones were defined as clonotypes with a frequency above 0.1%. Repertoire diversity was measured by Shannon entropy, and V-J evenness by the Gini coefficient. Public clonotypes were defined as clonotypes shared by more than one individual. The public sequencing data were trimmed at Q25 with fastp and processed into clonotypes with MiXCR by TCRdb, which kept only in-frame beta chains. Every distinct CDR3 protein forms one entry, paired with its most common genes and DNA. These V and J calls are TCRdb output, not the study's own analysis. A total of more than 300,000 distinct CDR3 sequences appear in this sample, approximately 25% of them only once. The top ten clonotypes cover roughly a quarter of the sample.

The V gene is TRBV28 and the J gene is TRBJ1-1; the D gene is perhaps TRBD1, from 6 matching bases. This material consisted of peripheral blood mononuclear cells (PBMCs), taken when the disease was refractory, from a patient treated with antithyroid drugs. The TCR was taken from a woman in her thirties or forties with Graves disease. Donor details come from another sample of the same person, matched by shared clones. At the DNA level, the sequence is TGTGCCAGCAGCCTAAAGGTTGGGGGCGCAATATACACTGAAGCTTTCTTT. Its protein product is CASSLKVGGAIYTEAFF.